The clone carrying this TCR beta chain was recorded many times. The antigen is unknown. CDR3 size: 14 residues. Trimming took 2 bases from V and 0 from J, leaving 8 bases between them. Per the germline V gene, CDR1 is MDHEN and CDR2 is SYDVKM. The data belong to a study of early T cells in non-severe SARS-CoV-2 infection. Study observations and caveats: Reliance on VDJdb matching favored anti-spike CD8 responses; private and CD4 specificities were missed.

TCRdb reprocessed the 5' RACE reads via MiXCR and lists one record per CDR3 protein. The sample has about 100,000 distinct CDR3 sequences, approximately 13% seen once. Material for sequencing was whole blood. V gene TRBV28 combines with J gene TRBJ2-7, with unresolved D. The TCR comes from an adult who was a healthcare worker with PCR-confirmed SARS-CoV-2 infection or an uninfected control (not recorded which). The CDR3 here is CASSLRATSYEQYF. The CDR3 coding sequence is TGTGCCAGCAGTTTAAGGGCCACCTCCTACGAGCAGTACTTC. The variable domain in full, completed from reference TRBV28 and TRBJ2-7, reads DVKVTQSSRYLVKRTGEKVFLECVQDMDHENMFWYRQDPGLGLRLIYFSYDVKMKEKGDIPEGYSVSREKKERFSLILESASTNQTSMYLCASSLRATSYEQYFGPGTRLTVT.